The clone carrying this TCR beta chain came up a few times. Its antigen is as yet unknown. The data were taken from a study of cytomegalovirus exposure and HLA in healthy donors. The study ran its PCR with 60 Vbeta and 13 Jbeta primers. Here immunoSEQ multiplex PCR was the method, and the copy in TCRdb shows in-frame clones only, minus some. The table has some 140,000 clones, approximately 90% seen once. The CDR3 is 14 amino acids. Per germline, CDR1 MNHEY and CDR2 SVGAGI. V was pared by 3 bases and J by 10 bases, with 4 bases of the junction left unmatched. Study-level results: The listing of 150 to 200 TCR beta chains classed them as cytomegalovirus-associated. Reportedly, a later analysis found an Asian-associated ancestry cluster had fewer N-insertions than the roughly 630-donor mean.

This rearrangement joins TRBV6-5 to TRBJ1-6, with 9 bases aligning to TRBD1. Material: PBMCs. This TCR derives from a woman in her twenties or thirties in good health and CMV-seronegative. CDR3 amino acids: CASSYQTGGSPLHF. Written as DNA, the CDR3 is TGTGCCAGCAGTTATCAAACAGGGGGCTCACCCCTCCACTTT.